A selection of T cell receptor beta chains follows, all from one sample in a study of blood T cell repertoires in COVID-19. This table comes from immunoSEQ multiplex PCR, and its TCRdb copy is limited to in-frame clones, with some not included. The table lists about 180,000 clones, around 80% of them singletons, with roughly 9.1% in the top ten. The sample was peripheral blood. The origin of the receptors is a woman between 70 and 85 years old with acute or convalescent COVID-19. The CDR3 runs from the conserved cysteine through the conserved F or W. The order of the fields is clone size, J gene, D gene, V gene, CDR3 DNA, CDR3 protein. D genes are given only for firm matches. Clone size is shown for a subset of rows, as once, few, many or a class of expanded clone.

size: few
J: TRBJ2-1
D: .
V: TRBV6-1
DNA: TGTGCCAGCAGTGAAGCAAGGTGGCAGGTCCAGGACAATGAGCAGTTCTTC
CDR3: CASSEARWQVQDNEQFF

size: .
J: TRBJ2-3
D: .
V: TRBV27
DNA: .
CDR3: CASSSSAGSTDTQYF

size: .
J: TRBJ2-7
D: .
V: TRBV12-3/TRBV12-4
DNA: TGTGCCAGCAGTCCGCAGGGTTACGAGCAGTACTTC
CDR3: CASSPQGYEQYF

size: .
J: TRBJ1-3
D: TRBD1
V: TRBV28
DNA: TGTGCCAGCAGTTTAAGCACAGGGGCCCCCTCTGGAAACACCATATATTTT
CDR3: CASSLSTGAPSGNTIYF

size: .
J: TRBJ2-5
D: .
V: TRBV5-5
DNA: TGTGCCAGCAGCCTCGGACAGTTTCAAGAGACCCAGTACTTC
CDR3: CASSLGQFQETQYF

size: once
J: TRBJ1-1
D: .
V: TRBV10-3
DNA: TGTGCCATCGGCGACAGAGCTGAAGCTTTCTTT
CDR3: CAIGDRAEAFF

size: .
J: TRBJ1-5
D: .
V: TRBV10-3
DNA: TGTGCCATCAGTGAGTCTGCGGGTACCCATCAGCCCCAGCATTTT
CDR3: CAISESAGTHQPQHF

size: .
J: TRBJ2-3
D: TRBD2
V: TRBV19
DNA: TGTGCCAGTAGTACCCCGGGACTAGCGGGAGATACGCAGTATTTT
CDR3: CASSTPGLAGDTQYF

size: .
J: TRBJ2-7
D: TRBD2
V: TRBV28
DNA: TGTGCCAGCAGTTTGGCGGGGGAATTCTACGAGCAGTACTTC
CDR3: CASSLAGEFYEQYF

size: few
J: TRBJ2-1
D: TRBD2
V: TRBV27
DNA: TGTGCCAGCAGGCCTACTAGCGGGAGGTACAATGAGCAGTTCTTC
CDR3: CASRPTSGRYNEQFF

size: few
J: TRBJ2-5
D: TRBD1
V: TRBV4-3
DNA: TGCGCCAGCAGCCTCCGGACAGGGACTCAAGAGACCCAGTACTTC
CDR3: CASSLRTGTQETQYF

size: .
J: TRBJ2-1
D: .
V: TRBV5-4
DNA: TGTGCCAGCAGCTTGGGGAGTGGGAATGAGCAGTTCTTC
CDR3: CASSLGSGNEQFF

size: few
J: TRBJ2-5
D: TRBD2
V: TRBV10-3
DNA: TGTGCCATCAGTGTAGGTGGGACTAGCGGGAATTCTCTTTACCAAGAGACCCAGTACTTC
CDR3: CAISVGGTSGNSLYQETQYF

size: .
J: TRBJ1-5
D: .
V: TRBV28
DNA: TGTGCCAGCAGTTTCCGTGACAGGTACTATCAGCCCCAGCATTTT
CDR3: CASSFRDRYYQPQHF

size: .
J: TRBJ1-6
D: TRBD1
V: TRBV7-6
DNA: TGTGCCAGCAGCCCGTCTGGGACAGGGACACTAATAGGTGATTCACCCCTCCACTTT
CDR3: CASSPSGTGTLIGDSPLHF

size: .
J: TRBJ2-3
D: .
V: TRBV6-5
DNA: TGTGCCAGCAGTACCCCCGGGACAGATACGCAGTATTTT
CDR3: CASSTPGTDTQYF

size: once
J: TRBJ1-3
D: TRBD1
V: TRBV3-1/TRBV3-2
DNA: TGTGCCAGCAGCCAGGACAGGGGGTGGCACACCATATATTTT
CDR3: CASSQDRGWHTIYF

size: .
J: TRBJ2-6
D: .
V: TRBV5-1
DNA: TGCGCCAGCAGCCCTGCGAGAGCCGCCAACCCTCTCCGTGGGGCCAACGTCCTGACTTTC
CDR3: CASSPARAANPLRGANVLTF

size: .
J: TRBJ2-5
D: .
V: TRBV5-1
DNA: TGCGCCAGCAGCTTAGGCCGGGGGACCGGGGAGACCCAGTACTTC
CDR3: CASSLGRGTGETQYF

size: .
J: TRBJ2-1
D: .
V: TRBV6-5
DNA: TGTGCCAGCAGTTACCGAACTACAGGGTCTGGCAATGAGCAGTTCTTC
CDR3: CASSYRTTGSGNEQFF

size: .
J: TRBJ2-2
D: .
V: TRBV11-2
DNA: TGTGCCAGCAGCTCGCAAAAGATAACGGCCGGGGAGCTGTTTTTT
CDR3: CASSSQKITAGELFF

size: .
J: TRBJ2-1
D: TRBD2
V: TRBV7-6
DNA: TGTGCCAGCAGCTTAGCGGGACTAGCGGACAATGAGCAGTTCTTC
CDR3: CASSLAGLADNEQFF

size: .
J: TRBJ1-1
D: TRBD1
V: TRBV5-1
DNA: TGCGCCAGCAGCCCGGGGACAGGGCACCGGAACACTGAAGCTTTCTTT
CDR3: CASSPGTGHRNTEAFF

size: .
J: TRBJ2-5
D: .
V: TRBV18
DNA: TGTGCCAGCTCACCGGTACATTCCTCAGAGACCCAGTACTTC
CDR3: CASSPVHSSETQYF

size: .
J: TRBJ2-7
D: .
V: TRBV6-5
DNA: TGTGCCAGCAGTAGAGATTTGTACGAGCAGTACTTC
CDR3: CASSRDLYEQYF

size: .
J: TRBJ1-5
D: TRBD1
V: TRBV7-2
DNA: TGTGCCAGCAGCTTAGAGGGGGCGATTTCAGGTCAGCCCCAGCATTTT
CDR3: CASSLEGAISGQPQHF

size: once
J: TRBJ1-1
D: .
V: TRBV3-1/TRBV3-2
DNA: TGTGCCAGCAGCCGGAGGGACTTGAACACTGAAGCTTTCTTT
CDR3: CASSRRDLNTEAFF

size: .
J: TRBJ2-3
D: .
V: TRBV6-4
DNA: TGTGCCAGCAGTGACGGAGACAGGAGCACAGATACGCAGTATTTT
CDR3: CASSDGDRSTDTQYF

size: .
J: TRBJ2-1
D: .
V: TRBV6-5
DNA: TGTGCCAGCAGCCCCGGTGGGGGACACACCGAGCAGTTCTTC
CDR3: CASSPGGGHTEQFF

size: .
J: TRBJ1-1
D: .
V: TRBV7-9
DNA: TGTGCCAGCAGTCTCCCACAGGGTGTTTCTAGCACTGAAGCTTTCTTT
CDR3: CASSLPQGVSSTEAFF

size: once
J: TRBJ2-5
D: TRBD1
V: TRBV4-3
DNA: TGCGCCAGCAGCCAAGATACAGGGGGCCTAGAGACCCAGTACTTC
CDR3: CASSQDTGGLETQYF

size: .
J: TRBJ2-3
D: TRBD1
V: TRBV28
DNA: TGTGCCAGCAGTTTCGACAGGGTAACAGATACGCAGTATTTT
CDR3: CASSFDRVTDTQYF

size: .
J: TRBJ1-6
D: .
V: TRBV28
DNA: TGTGCCAGCAGTGTAGCCCCGGGACAAGTCCACTTT
CDR3: CASSVAPGQVHF